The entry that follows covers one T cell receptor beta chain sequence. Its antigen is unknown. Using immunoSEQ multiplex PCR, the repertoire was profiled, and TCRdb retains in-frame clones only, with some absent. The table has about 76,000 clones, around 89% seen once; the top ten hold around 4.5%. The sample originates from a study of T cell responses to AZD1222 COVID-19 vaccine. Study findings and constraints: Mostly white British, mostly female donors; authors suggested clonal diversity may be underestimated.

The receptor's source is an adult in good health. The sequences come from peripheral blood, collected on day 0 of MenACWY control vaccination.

The CDR3: CASSPPTGVVYGYTF. CDR3 DNA: TGTGCCAGCTCACCACCGACCGGGGTGGTCTATGGCTACACCTTC. The V and J genes are TRBV18 and TRBJ1-2; D unclear. The CDR3 loop spans 15 amino acids. CDR1 and CDR2 (germline): KGHSH, LQKENI. Trimming pared 0 bases from V and 4 bases from J, leaving 12 bases between.